This T cell receptor (beta chain) was retrieved from a study of T cell changes during pregnancy in multiple sclerosis. In germline, CDR1 is MNHEY, CDR2 SMNVEV (reference sequence). There are 15 residues in the CDR3. J gave up 2 bases and V 6 bases, and 9 bases lay outside the gene matches. Profiling relied on immunoSEQ multiplex PCR, and the TCRdb table lists in-frame clones only, not all of them. The repertoire consists of 80,000 to 100,000 clones, with approximately 93% occurring once and the leading ten covering 0.99%. The sequencing used peripheral blood, collected after pregnancy. This chain uses TRBV27 with TRBJ2-7; 8 bases agree with TRBD2. This receptor was obtained from a female donor with multiple sclerosis, enrolled in a pregnancy study. The CDR3 DNA follows: TGTGCCAGCAGGGCGGGAGGCATGAGAGCCTACGAGCAGTACTTC. As protein: CASRAGGMRAYEQYF.